These 5 T cell receptor beta chains share one sample of origin, sequenced in a study of T cell responses to AZD1222 COVID-19 vaccine. Only in-frame clones appear in the TCRdb table, and some are missing; sequencing was by immunoSEQ multiplex PCR. This sample has 150,000 or so clones, with roughly nine tenths found just once. The sample was peripheral blood, taken on day 0 of AZD1222 vaccination. These receptors all come from an adult in good health.

This clone appeared a single time. The chain joins TRBV5-1 to TRBJ2-1, with D possibly being TRBD2 (5 bases). Germline V gene data show CDR1 as SGHRS and CDR2 as YFSETQ. This CDR3 spans 16 amino acids. Trimming left V 4 bases short and J 5 bases short, with 19 bases between. The CDR3 DNA follows: TGCGCCAGCAGCGCCGTCTTTAGTAGCGCGAACAATGAGCAGTTCTTC. Amino acid sequence: CASSAVFSSANNEQFF.

The CDR3 region has the DNA TGCGCCAGCAGCTTGGGGACTGGAACAGGGAGCAATCAGCCCCAGCATTTT. It is translated as CASSLGTGTGSNQPQHF. V usage is TRBV5-1 and J usage is TRBJ1-5; D is possibly TRBD1 (6 bases). V lost 0 bases and J lost 1, with 14 bases in between. Germline lookup yields CDR1 SGHRS and CDR2 YFSETQ. This CDR3 has 17 amino acids.

The chain has TRBV3-1 (or the pseudogene TRBV3-2) and TRBJ1-5, with D unclear. Germline CDR1 LGHDT, CDR2 YNNKEL (reference sequence). V shed 0 bases and J shed 3 bases, with 15 bases lying between them. This CDR3 region has 17 residues. The CDR3 sequence is CASSQDIEAADNQPQHF. CDR3 DNA sequence: TGTGCCAGCAGCCAAGATATTGAGGCGGCCGACAATCAGCCCCAGCATTTT.

The chain joins TRBV14 to TRBJ2-7; the D is unclear. The V gene's germline CDR1 is SGHDN and CDR2 FVKESK. The CDR3 is made up of 12 amino acids. Deletions cut 1 base from V and 3 bases from J, with 4 bases between. The CDR3 sequence: CASSQGVYEQYF. The CDR3 DNA sequence: TGTGCCAGCAGCCAAGGGGTCTACGAGCAGTACTTC.

The chain uses TRBV27 and TRBJ1-2; 10 positions match TRBD1. The trim removed 5 bases at V and 11 bases at J, leaving 11 bases unmatched. The V gene's germline CDR1 is MNHEY and CDR2 SMNVEV (reference sequence). The CDR3 extends over 14 amino acids. The CDR3 spells CASSASGTGAGYTF. The CDR3 DNA reads as TGTGCCAGCAGTGCCTCCGGGACAGGGGCTGGGTACACCTTC.